The source of this T cell receptor beta chain is a study of shared clonotypes between healthy human individuals. CDR1 is SEHNR, CDR2 FQNEAQ, per germline (reference sequence). This CDR3 region has 13 residues. V shed 5 bases and J shed 5 bases, with 12 bases lying between them. The data were produced by immunoSEQ multiplex PCR, yet TCRdb's version contains in-frame clones alone and is incomplete. The sample yields about half a million clones, around 77% seen once. The sequencing sample was made of PBMCs. J is TRBJ1-2 and V is TRBV7-9, with D possibly being TRBD1 (5 bases). The source is a middle-aged woman in good health. Some clones in this sample may be carry-over from other donors' samples. DNA of the CDR3: TGTGCCAGCAGCCCAGGGCAGCAATATGGCTACACCTTC. This codes for CASSPGQQYGYTF.